A selection of T cell receptor beta chains follows, all from one sample in a study of blood T cells in healthy people across ages. TCRdb redid the calling of the 5' RACE reads with MiXCR, one entry per CDR3 protein. The sample lists 1.8 million or so distinct CDR3 sequences; 30% to 40% were seen once. Sequencing was done on a sample of blood. The receptors derive from a human donor in good health. Both conserved end residues are part of each CDR3. Expanded clones get a size class; other rows say once, few or many, or leave the size out.

V | size | CDR3
TRBV15 | . | CATSRDFLEEQYF
TRBV12-3/TRBV12-4 | . | CASSPWTGDEQFF
TRBV12-3/TRBV12-4 | . | CASSSDTYSGANVLTF
TRBV20-1 | few | CSAYPLLGAGGPDTQYF
TRBV29-1 | . | CSVVEGLGNEQFF
TRBV4-1 | . | CASSQYWRTPASTDTQYF
TRBV4-3 | few | CASSLILGTGNYGYTF
TRBV7-8 | . | CASSLGSRVGYTF
TRBV12-3/TRBV12-4 | few | CASSYQGNGETQYF
TRBV28 | . | CASSSPGDPEVGANVLTF
TRBV7-3 | . | CASSLGPAGHNEQFF
TRBV7-2 | . | CASSLAGVVSEQYF
TRBV2 | . | CASSEGALDQPQHF
TRBV6-6 | few | CASSLQGVSEQYF
TRBV9 | few | CASSVARLGSPLHF
TRBV4-2 | many | CASSPSSTNEKLFF
TRBV4-3 | . | CASSQDAPAGEKDTQYF
TRBV4-3 | . | CASSLNRDSLTRSNQPQHF
TRBV27 | . | CASSLYVSGQGHSPLHF
TRBV7-3 | few | CASSLNLMTNYGYTF
TRBV12-3/TRBV12-4 | few | CASSFRLVGQNQPQHF
TRBV7-2 | . | CASSGYLGLFF
TRBV7-6 | few | CASSWATNSYEQYF
TRBV20-1 | . | CSARDPGGSTDTQYF
TRBV24-1 | . | CATSDAQFLADTQYF
TRBV5-1 | . | CASSWQGAQDYGYTF
TRBV5-5 | few | CASSSIPYSPAGVTQYF
TRBV4-3 | few | CASSQDNPDRVSILNTDTQYF
TRBV28 | . | CASGLRGGIHNEQFF